A single sample gave rise to the 5 T cell receptor beta chains below, sequenced in a study of T-cell reconstitution after alpha-beta-depleted transplantation in children. Preparation of the TCRbeta library was carried out with unique molecular identifiers. TCRdb re-analysed the PCR reads in MiXCR, keeping a single row per CDR3 protein. The data hold almost 500,000 distinct CDR3 sequences, with more than 9% observed a single time. The sequences come from PBMCs, collected before TCRalphabeta/CD19-depleted stem cell transplant. These receptors all stem from a child aged 2 to 15 with inherited bone marrow failure, due to receive a stem cell transplant.

The chain couples TRBV6-5 to TRBJ2-5, with 11 positions matching TRBD2. The V gene's germline CDR1 is MNHEY and CDR2 SVGAGI. V dropped 4 bases and J dropped 1; count of bases not matched to a gene: 5. The CDR3 consists of 16 residues. The CDR3 DNA reads TGTGCCAGCAGTTCCGTCGGACTAGCGGGCCAAGAGACCCAGTACTTC. Its protein product is CASSSVGLAGQETQYF.

The chain joins TRBV20-1 to TRBJ2-7; the match to TRBD1 covers 9 bases. The CDR3 covers 13 residues. Trimming cost V 3 bases and J 2 bases; bases outside gene matches: 2. From germline, CDR1 is DFQATT and CDR2 SNEGSKA (reference sequence). This chain's CDR3 is CSARGQGPYEQYF. CDR3 nucleotides: TGCAGTGCTAGGGGACAGGGTCCCTACGAGCAGTACTTC.

This clonotype was recorded many times. The chain employs TRBV12-3 or TRBV12-4 and TRBJ2-1; maybe TRBD2 (6 bases). The CDR3 has 15 amino acids. V lost 5 bases and J lost 0, with 11 bases in between. In nucleotides, the CDR3 is TGTGCCAGCAGTCCTAGCGACAGCTCCTACAATGAGCAGTTCTTC. As protein: CASSPSDSSYNEQFF.

This clonotype was detected many times. The gene calls are TRBV15 and TRBJ2-5; 9 bases align to TRBD1. The CDR3 has 15 amino acids. The V gene's germline CDR1 is LNHNV and CDR2 YYDKDF (reference sequence). V was clipped by 5 bases and J by 2 bases; unmatched bases: 6. CDR3 sequence (DNA): TGTGCCACCAGCCCCCCCGGACAGGGGCAAGAGACCCAGTACTTC. This sequence encodes CATSPPGQGQETQYF.

This clonotype has a count of ten or more. This chain uses TRBV7-9 with TRBJ2-4; 8 bases fit TRBD2. V lost 6 bases, J lost 2 bases, and 9 bases stayed unmatched. The germline V gene encodes CDR1 SEHNR and CDR2 FQNEAQ (reference sequence). This CDR3 has 16 residues. CDR3 bases: TGTGCCAGCAGATCAAGCGGGAGCCGATCCAAAAACATTCAGTACTTC. The encoded protein is CASRSSGSRSKNIQYF.